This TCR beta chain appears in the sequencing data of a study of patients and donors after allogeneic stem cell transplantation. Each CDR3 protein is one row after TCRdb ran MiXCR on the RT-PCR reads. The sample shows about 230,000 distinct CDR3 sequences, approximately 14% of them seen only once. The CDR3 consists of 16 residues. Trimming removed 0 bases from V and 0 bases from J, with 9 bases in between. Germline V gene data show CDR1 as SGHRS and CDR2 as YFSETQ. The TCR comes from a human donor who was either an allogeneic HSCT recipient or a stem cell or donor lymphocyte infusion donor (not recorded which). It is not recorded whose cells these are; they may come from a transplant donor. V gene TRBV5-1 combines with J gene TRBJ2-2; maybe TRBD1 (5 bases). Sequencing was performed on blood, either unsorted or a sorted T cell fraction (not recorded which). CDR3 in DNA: TGCGCCAGCAGCTTGGAGGGGATCACGAACACCGGGGAGCTGTTTTTT. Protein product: CASSLEGITNTGELFF. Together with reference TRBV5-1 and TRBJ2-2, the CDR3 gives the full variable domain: KAGVTQTPRYLIKTRGQQVTLSCSPISGHRSVSWYQQTPGQGLQFLFEYFSETQRNKGNFPGRFSGRQFSNSRSEMNVSTLELGDSALYLCASSLEGITNTGELFFGEGSRLTVL.